The present T cell receptor beta chain was sequenced within a study of cytomegalovirus exposure and HLA in healthy donors. Whole-study results and caveats: Available immune exposure information covered CMV serostatus only.

Both 60 Vbeta primers and 13 Jbeta primers went into the PCR. Repertoires were generated with immunoSEQ multiplex PCR, while TCRdb's copy carries only in-frame clones and drops some. The table has 140,000 to 150,000 clones, 8.5% to 10% seen once. Germline V lookup: CDR1 MDHEN, CDR2 SYDVKM. This CDR3 is built from 11 residues. V dropped 5 bases and J dropped 8 bases, with 9 bases sitting between them. As for this clone: Antigen: not known.

The sequence came from a man between 45 and 60 years old in good health and CMV-seronegative. V and J are TRBV28 and TRBJ1-2; unclear D gene. Input material: PBMCs. CDR3 loop: CASSDAAGYTF. In DNA, the CDR3 is TGTGCCAGCAGTGACGCGGCAGGCTACACCTTC.